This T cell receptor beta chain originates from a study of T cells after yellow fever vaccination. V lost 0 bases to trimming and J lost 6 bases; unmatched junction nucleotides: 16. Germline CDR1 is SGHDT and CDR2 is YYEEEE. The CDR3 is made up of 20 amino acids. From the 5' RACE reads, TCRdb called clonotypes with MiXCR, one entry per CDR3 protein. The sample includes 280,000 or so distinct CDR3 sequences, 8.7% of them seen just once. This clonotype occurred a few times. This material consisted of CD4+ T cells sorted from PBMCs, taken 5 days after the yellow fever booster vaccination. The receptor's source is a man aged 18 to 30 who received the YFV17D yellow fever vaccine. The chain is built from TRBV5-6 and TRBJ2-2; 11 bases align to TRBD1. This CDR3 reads CASSLDPAWDRGKVAGELFF. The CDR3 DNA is TGTGCCAGCAGCTTGGACCCCGCTTGGGACAGGGGGAAAGTTGCCGGGGAGCTGTTTTTT.